The clone carrying this T cell receptor (beta chain) was observed a single time. The data were obtained in a study of CD8 T cells in Susac syndrome. V lost 3 bases to trimming and J lost 2 bases; unmatched junction nucleotides: 6. Looked up from germline, CDR1 is SGHAT and CDR2 is FQNNGV. The CDR3 runs 16 residues. Random hexamers were used to reverse transcribe the RNA input (about 0.5 to 1 ug). TCRdb re-analysed the immunoSEQ multiplex PCR reads in MiXCR, keeping a single row per CDR3 protein. The data hold 160,000 or so distinct CDR3 sequences, with around 90% observed a single time. The sequencing sample was made of CD4+ T cells from PBMCs. The sequence was obtained from a human donor in good health. This sequence joins TRBV11-2 and TRBJ2-1; 8 nucleotides agree with TRBD2. The CDR3 reads CASSFLRGGTYNEQFF. In DNA, the CDR3 is TGTGCCAGCAGCTTTCTTCGGGGGGGCACCTACAATGAGCAGTTCTTC.